The next 32 T cell receptor beta chains were all read from a single sample in a study of T cell responses to AZD1222 COVID-19 vaccine. Assay: immunoSEQ multiplex PCR; the TCRdb copy retains only in-frame clones and omits some. The sample lists around 120,000 clones, about nine tenths occurring once. The input for sequencing was peripheral blood, taken on day 0 of AZD1222 vaccination. These receptors were obtained from an adult in good health.

CDR3 coding DNA: TGTGCCAGCAGCAGGGGGACCCAGCCCCAGCATTTT. Protein product: CASSRGTQPQHF. The genes are TRBV5-8 and TRBJ1-5; tentatively, D is TRBD1 (6 bases). Germline assignment: CDR1 SGHTS and CDR2 YDEGEE. The CDR3 loop spans 12 amino acids. The V gene lost 4 bases and the J gene lost 7 bases, with 9 bases spanning the gap.

The V and J genes are TRBV6-2 or TRBV6-3 and TRBJ1-5; D not certain. The germline CDR1 and CDR2 sequences are MNHEY and SVGEGT. The V end was cut by 0 bases, the J end by 15 bases, with 15 bases between. This CDR3 has 13 residues. CDR3 sequence: CASSYSISENGHF. The CDR3 DNA sequence: TGTGCCAGCAGTTACTCGATCTCGGAGAATGGGCATTTT.

The chain combines TRBV3-1 (or the pseudogene TRBV3-2) with TRBJ1-3; D not resolved. The CDR3 runs to 15 residues. CDR1 LGHDT and CDR2 YNNKEL come from the germline V gene (reference sequence). Trimming cost V 0 bases and J 2 bases, with 8 bases left between them. CDR3: CASSQDPTAGNTIYF. The CDR3 nucleotides read TGTGCCAGCAGCCAAGATCCGACGGCTGGAAACACCATATATTTT.

Of note for this clone: The junction differs from germline at one of its ends, possibly a read error. The chain has TRBV18 and TRBJ1-1, with D maybe TRBD1 (5 bases). Per germline, CDR1 KGHSH and CDR2 LQKENI. The CDR3 has 13 residues. The CDR3 spells CASSPQEGTEAFF. CDR3 DNA: TGTGCCAGCTCGCCACAGGAGGGGACTGAAGCTTTCTTT.

V usage is TRBV19 and J usage is TRBJ1-1, with D unresolved. Germline lookup yields CDR1 LNHDA and CDR2 SQIVND (reference sequence). The CDR3 loop spans 15 amino acids. Trimming took off 6 bases at V and 2 bases at J, with 16 bases between the two ends. CDR3 region: CASSKVVRRNTEAFF. For the CDR3, the DNA is TGTGCCAGTAGCAAAGTCGTAAGGCGAAACACTGAAGCTTTCTTT. The full variable domain, completed using reference TRBV19 and TRBJ1-1, is DGGITQSPKYLFRKEGQNVTLSCEQNLNHDAMYWYRQDPGQGLRLIYYSQIVNDFQKGDIAEGYSVSREKKESFPLTVTSAQKNPTAFYLCASSKVVRRNTEAFFGQGTRLTVV.

V usage is TRBV6-5 and J usage is TRBJ1-1; tentative D call: TRBD1 (5 bases). This CDR3 region has 14 residues. V lost 2 bases, J lost 5 bases, and 12 bases lay in between. CDR1 and CDR2 from the germline V gene are MNHEY and SVGAGI. CDR3 loop: CASSYLGQGTEAFF. The CDR3, as DNA: TGTGCCAGCAGTTACCTGGGGCAAGGGACTGAAGCTTTCTTT.

The sample holds one count of this clone. The genes are TRBV12-5 and TRBJ1-1, with D perhaps matching TRBD1 (5 bases). This CDR3 spans 13 amino acids. V lost 7 bases and J lost 4, with 13 bases in between. Germline lookup yields CDR1 LGHNT and CDR2 FRNRAP. The CDR3 DNA reads as TGTGCTAGTGCCCTGACCCAGGGCACTGAAGCTTTCTTT. Amino acids: CASALTQGTEAFF.

The genes are TRBV7-2 and TRBJ1-6; 9 nucleotides match TRBD1. Trimming at V came to 5 bases and at J to 6 bases, leaving 8 bases not matched to a gene. This CDR3 is 16 amino acids long. Per the germline V gene, CDR1 is SGHTA and CDR2 is FQGNSA. CDR3 protein: CASSVQQGAANSPLHF. The DNA of the CDR3 is TGTGCCAGCAGCGTACAACAGGGGGCAGCTAATTCACCCCTCCACTTT.

The J gene is TRBJ1-2, the V gene TRBV25-1, with TRBD1 as a possible D gene (6 bases). Trimming took 6 bases from V and 6 from J, leaving 17 bases between them. CDR1 is MGHDK, CDR2 SYGVNS, per germline. This CDR3 is 14 amino acids long. The CDR3 nucleotides are TGTGCCAGCAGCCACAGGGATAAGGGTAATGGCTACACCTTC. This codes for CASSHRDKGNGYTF.

This clone was counted a single time. The rearrangement uses TRBV7-2 and TRBJ2-3, with D hard to call. The CDR3 loop spans 13 amino acids. Looked up from germline, CDR1 is SGHTA and CDR2 is FQGNSA. With 5 bases removed from V and 4 bases from J, the gap between germline ends came to 10 bases. The CDR3: CASSPRTADTQYF. The CDR3 region has the DNA TGTGCCAGCAGCCCCCGAACCGCAGATACGCAGTATTTT. The variable domain in full, with the rest retrieved from reference TRBV7-2 and TRBJ2-3, is GAGVSQSPSNKVTEKGKDVELRCDPISGHTALYWYRQSLGQGLEFLIYFQGNSAPDKSGLPSDRFSAERTGGSVSTLTIQRTQQEDSAVYLCASSPRTADTQYFGPGTRLTVL.

V usage is TRBV7-2 and J usage is TRBJ1-6; no firm D call. Trimming pared 5 bases from V and 5 bases from J, leaving 19 bases between. CDR1 and CDR2 (germline): SGHTA, FQGNSA. The CDR3 is 17 residues long. CDR3 nucleotides: TGTGCCAGCAGCCCCTCACCTTTGGACGGGAATAATTCACCCCTCCACTTT. This codes for CASSPSPLDGNNSPLHF.

The chain combines TRBV5-1 with TRBJ2-3; TRBD2 agrees at 7 bases. After removal of 3 bases from V and 4 bases from J, the junction contained 5 bases not matched to a gene. CDR3 length: 14 residues. Germline assignment: CDR1 SGHRS and CDR2 YFSETQ. DNA for the CDR3: TGCGCCAGCAGCTGGCGCCGGGGGGCAGATACGCAGTATTTT. Translated, it gives CASSWRRGADTQYF.

The chain carries TRBV18 and TRBJ2-6; D uncertain. Germline CDR1 is KGHSH and CDR2 is LQKENI. The CDR3 runs 13 residues. V was shortened by 6 bases and J by 0 bases, with 3 bases between the two germline ends. CDR3 DNA sequence: TGTGCCAGCTCCTACTCTGGGGCCAACGTCCTGACTTTC. This translates into CASSYSGANVLTF.

V usage is TRBV6-2 or TRBV6-3 and J usage is TRBJ1-2; D remains ambiguous. This CDR3 comprises 15 residues. The V end was cut by 4 bases, the J end by 4 bases, with 16 bases between. CDR1 and CDR2 (germline): MNHEY, SVGEGT. CDR3 amino acids: CASSFRRPDFYGYTF. In DNA form, the CDR3 reads TGTGCCAGCAGTTTTCGACGCCCCGACTTCTATGGCTACACCTTC.

This sequence joins TRBV12-3 or TRBV12-4 and TRBJ1-1; no reliable D call. CDR3 size: 13 residues. Trimming removed 6 bases from V and 6 bases from J, with 14 bases in between. The CDR3 region is CASSTRRRAEAFF. The DNA of the CDR3 is TGTGCCAGCAGCACAAGGAGAAGGGCTGAAGCTTTCTTT.

Ten or more counts support this clone. Other DNA variants within this sample encode the same CDR3. In nucleotides, the CDR3 is TGCGCCAGCAGCTTGCAGGGGGGAGGAACTGAAGCTTTCTTT. Its protein is CASSLQGGGTEAFF. The chain links TRBV5-1 to TRBJ1-1, with TRBD1 identical over 7 bases. The CDR3 spans 14 residues. J gave up 5 bases and V 1 base, and 5 bases lay outside the gene matches. Germline-derived CDR1 and CDR2 are SGHRS and YFSETQ.

This sequence joins TRBV6-5 and TRBJ1-3; tentatively, D is TRBD1 (5 bases). This CDR3 has 14 amino acids. Germline-derived CDR1 and CDR2 are MNHEY and SVGAGI. V was pared by 7 bases and J by 0 bases, with 10 bases between. CDR3 sequence: CASIGGNSGNTIYF. CDR3 nucleotide sequence: TGTGCCAGCATCGGGGGGAACTCTGGAAACACCATATATTTT.

The rearrangement joins TRBV5-1 to TRBJ2-5, with 13 bases lining up with TRBD2. Germline values: CDR1 SGHRS, CDR2 YFSETQ. The CDR3 totals 18 residues. With 4 bases clipped from V and 5 bases from J, the junction kept 14 bases outside the gene matches. CDR3 sequence: CASSPGLAGLTFGETQYF. The CDR3 DNA reads TGCGCCAGCAGCCCGGGACTAGCGGGGTTAACGTTTGGGGAGACCCAGTACTTC.

This chain joins TRBV10-3 and TRBJ1-4, with D maybe TRBD1 (6 bases). CDR3 length: 13 amino acids. V lost 10 bases, J lost 8 bases, and 17 bases lay in between. Germline V gives CDR1 ENHRY, CDR2 SYGVKD. For the CDR3, the DNA is TGTGCCACGAGGCAGGGGCGCCCCGAAAAACTGTTTTTT. It yields the protein CATRQGRPEKLFF.

This clone occurred once. The chain joins TRBV28 to TRBJ1-2; tentatively, D is TRBD1 (6 bases). Germline V CDR1 and CDR2: MDHEN, SYDVKM. Trimming stripped 7 bases from V and 8 bases from J, with 17 bases between. The CDR3 runs to 13 residues. Written as DNA, the CDR3 is TGTGCCAGCATTGAGGGGGGGGCGCGCGGCTACACCTTC. Its protein is CASIEGGARGYTF.

The chain carries TRBV2 and TRBJ1-1, with D perhaps TRBD1 (6 bases). This CDR3 is 14 amino acids long. Germline V lookup: CDR1 SNHLY, CDR2 FYNNEI. Trimming took off 7 bases at V and 0 bases at J, with 12 bases between the two ends. The CDR3, as DNA: TGTGCCAGCACGGAGGACAGTTTGAACACTGAAGCTTTCTTT. Translated: CASTEDSLNTEAFF.

A few counts support this clone. V gene TRBV10-3 combines with J gene TRBJ1-1; 7 bases line up with TRBD1. This CDR3 comprises 14 residues. Germline CDR1 reads ENHRY; CDR2 reads SYGVKD. V dropped 8 bases and J dropped 1; count of bases not matched to a gene: 7. Written as DNA, the CDR3 is TGTGCCATCGTGACAGGGTTGGCGAACACTGAAGCTTTCTTT. It yields the protein CAIVTGLANTEAFF.

The chain uses TRBV18 and TRBJ1-2; D remains unclear. The CDR3 runs to 15 residues. Germline assignment: CDR1 KGHSH and CDR2 LQKENI. Trimming pared 5 bases from V and 7 bases from J, leaving 20 bases between. The CDR3 DNA follows: TGTGCCAGCTCATCCTATACCACGGGAGGTGGTGGCTACACCTTC. As protein: CASSSYTTGGGGYTF.

The gene calls are TRBV6-2 or TRBV6-3 and TRBJ2-6; D is unclear. V was pared by 8 bases and J by 2 bases, with 16 bases between. CDR1 and CDR2 from the germline V gene are MNHEY and SVGEGT. The CDR3 loop spans 16 amino acids. CDR3 protein: CASGQSLRAGANVLTF. The CDR3 DNA reads as TGTGCCAGCGGCCAATCTTTGAGAGCTGGGGCCAACGTCCTGACTTTC.

The chain carries TRBV3-1 (or the pseudogene TRBV3-2) and TRBJ1-6; tentatively, D is TRBD1 (6 bases). V was cut by 6 bases and J by 7 bases, with 13 bases left in between. Germline V gives CDR1 LGHDT, CDR2 YNNKEL (reference sequence). This CDR3 contains 14 residues. CDR3 DNA sequence: TGTGCCAGCAGAAACCGCGGGACAAATTCACCCCTCCACTTT. This translates into CASRNRGTNSPLHF.

The gene calls are TRBV27 and TRBJ2-3; 10 bases fit TRBD2. The junction had 4 bases not matched to a gene; V was cut back by 3 bases and J by 4 bases. This CDR3 comprises 15 residues. Germline V gives CDR1 MNHEY, CDR2 SMNVEV (reference sequence). In DNA, the CDR3 is TGTGCCAGCAGTTTCCTAGCGGGGGTTGCAGATACGCAGTATTTT. Translation: CASSFLAGVADTQYF.

The rearrangement uses TRBV4-1 and TRBJ2-7; weak D call: TRBD2 (5 bases). Germline assignment: CDR1 MGHRA and CDR2 YSYEKL. The CDR3 is 16 amino acids. The V end lost 0 bases, the J end lost 0 bases, and 12 bases lay between the germline ends. For the CDR3, the DNA is TGCGCCAGCAGCCAAGACGGGTCGGGGATCTCCTACGAGCAGTACTTC. Translated, it gives CASSQDGSGISYEQYF.

This chain uses TRBV7-9 with TRBJ1-1; the D is unclear. The germline V gene encodes CDR1 SEHNR and CDR2 FQNEAQ (reference sequence). Trimming stripped 5 bases from V and 4 bases from J, with 11 bases between. This CDR3 is 13 amino acids long. CDR3 region: CASSDFEGTEAFF. Here the CDR3 DNA reads TGTGCCAGCAGCGACTTCGAGGGCACTGAAGCTTTCTTT.

The chain combines TRBV2 with TRBJ2-3, with 7 bases fitting TRBD1. CDR1 is SNHLY, CDR2 FYNNEI, per germline. The length of the CDR3 is 13 residues. The ends lost 7 bases at V and 3 bases at J; junction bases unmatched: 4. The CDR3 bases are TGTGCCAGCATCCTACAGGGGACAGATACGCAGTATTTT. Protein product: CASILQGTDTQYF.

This sequence joins TRBV6-6 and TRBJ2-5, with TRBD2 matching 11 bases. This CDR3 has 16 amino acids. V lost 4 bases, J lost 1 base, and 5 bases stayed unmatched. Germline V gene lookup returns CDR1 MNHNY and CDR2 SVGAGI (reference sequence). The CDR3 DNA sequence: TGTGCCAGCAGTTCGTACCTAGCGGGGGGCCAAGAGACCCAGTACTTC. Translated, it gives CASSSYLAGGQETQYF.

A single count supports this clone. V usage is TRBV27 and J usage is TRBJ1-5; TRBD1 aligns across 10 bases. V lost 6 bases, J lost 3 bases, and 14 bases stayed unmatched. Per germline, CDR1 MNHEY and CDR2 SMNVEV (reference sequence). The CDR3 is made up of 18 amino acids. CDR3 in amino acids: CASSRPLGQGSYNQPQHF. Here the CDR3 DNA reads TGTGCCAGCAGCCGACCTTTGGGACAGGGGTCGTACAATCAGCCCCAGCATTTT.

V usage is TRBV18 and J usage is TRBJ1-1, with TRBD1 as a possible D gene (5 bases). Trimming shortened V by 0 bases and J by 8 bases, and 13 bases separated the two germline ends. Germline V gene sequence: CDR1 KGHSH, CDR2 LQKENI. The CDR3 totals 14 residues. The CDR3 DNA reads as TGTGCCAGCTCACCACCAGGGGAGGTGGCGGAAGCTTTCTTT. Protein product: CASSPPGEVAEAFF. Supplemented by reference TRBV18 and TRBJ1-1, the full variable domain reads NAGVMQNPRHLVRRRGQEARLRCSPMKGHSHVYWYRQLPEEGLKFMVYLQKENIIDESGMPKERFSAEFPKEGPSILRIQQVVRGDSAAYFCASSPPGEVAEAFFGQGTRLTVV.